The 12 T cell receptor beta chains below were found in one sample sequenced in a study of tumor-infiltrating lymphocytes in primary liver carcinoma (TCRdb year 2017). RNA from unsorted whole blood was extracted with TRIzol reagent, and germline DNA was obtained with the DNeasy Blood & Tissue kit. Sequenced using an Illumina HiSeq 2500. Starting from 450 to 500 ng total RNA, TCRbeta-specific cDNA was produced by reverse transcription with a constant-region primer and ProtoScript II reverse transcriptase. The TCRbeta libraries were prepared through three rounds of nested multiplex PCR following a slightly modified ARM-PCR procedure. Each of the first two PCR rounds ran for 9 to 10 cycles using multiplex TRBV1-TRBV30 forward primers together with a Cbeta reverse primer. The public reads were run again by TCRdb, first through fastp at Q25 and then through MiXCR, and only productive beta chains were kept. One record per CDR3 amino acid sequence lists the most common genes and DNA. This sample holds some 180,000 distinct CDR3 sequences; around 60% were observed only once. In total, the top ten clones hold approximately 65% of the sample.

The specimen was peripheral blood. The receptors were gathered from a man aged 35 to 55 with primary liver carcinoma and hepatitis B virus infection.

This sequence joins TRBV6-1 and TRBJ2-5, with D possibly matching TRBD2 (5 bases). The V end lost 4 bases, the J end lost 5 bases, and 14 bases lay between the germline ends. Germline V gene data show CDR1 as MNHNS and CDR2 as SASEGT. The CDR3 runs to 14 residues. The CDR3 DNA reads as TGTGCCAGCAGTGGAGGTTCGTCGGGGGAGACCCAGTACTTC. Amino acid sequence: CASSGGSSGETQYF.

This rearrangement joins TRBV6-2 or TRBV6-3 to TRBJ2-7, with 8 bases identical to TRBD2. J was trimmed by 0 bases and V by 6 bases; bases with no gene match: 10. Germline-derived CDR1 and CDR2 are MNHEY and SVGEGT. The CDR3 has 16 amino acids. The chain's CDR3 is CASSPGGGPLSYEQYF. CDR3 DNA sequence: TGTGCCAGCAGCCCCGGGGGGGGCCCCCTCTCCTACGAGCAGTACTTC.

With regard to this clonotype: A single base separates this from a much larger clone, so it may be a read error. The chain couples TRBV14 to TRBJ2-7; no clear D. Trimming removed 3 bases from V and 8 bases from J, with 11 bases in between. This CDR3 comprises 12 residues. Looked up from germline, CDR1 is SGHDN and CDR2 is FVKESK. CDR3 protein: CASSHDGAKQYF. The CDR3 DNA reads as TGTGCCAGCAGCCATGACGGAGCGAAGCAGTACTTC. The whole variable domain, remainder taken from reference TRBV14 and TRBJ2-7, is EAGVTQFPSHSVIEKGQTVTLRCDPISGHDNLYWYRRVMGKEIKFLLHFVKESKQDESGMPNNRFLAERTGGTYSTLKVQPAELEDSGVYFCASSHDGAKQYFGPGTRLTVT.

This clonotype was detected a few times. The chain is built from TRBV10-2 and TRBJ2-3, with D perhaps TRBD2 (7 bases). This CDR3 spans 12 amino acids. Trimming removed 8 bases from V and 6 bases from J, with 12 bases in between. The germline V gene has CDR1 WSHSY and CDR2 SAAADI. The chain's CDR3 is CASGAGADTQYF. The CDR3 region has the DNA TGCGCCAGCGGGGCGGGGGCGGATACGCAGTATTTT.

This clonotype was counted between two and nine times. The chain carries TRBV6-5 and TRBJ2-1; the D is unclear. Germline CDR1 is MNHEY and CDR2 is SVGAGI. Trimming stripped 0 bases from V and 4 bases from J, with 10 bases between. This CDR3 comprises 15 residues. In DNA, the CDR3 is TGTGCCAGCAGTTACTCGATGGGCCAATACAATGAGCAGTTCTTC. This sequence encodes CASSYSMGQYNEQFF.

The chain couples TRBV11-1 to TRBJ2-5; 8 nucleotides match TRBD1. There are 14 residues in the CDR3. Germline V gives CDR1 SGHAT, CDR2 FQDESV (reference sequence). After removal of 7 bases from V and 5 bases from J, the junction contained 9 bases not matched to a gene. CDR3 residues: CASNMTGDGETQYF. In DNA form, the CDR3 reads TGTGCCAGCAACATGACAGGGGACGGCGAGACCCAGTACTTC. The full variable domain, its missing parts supplied by reference TRBV11-1 and TRBJ2-5, is EAEVAQSPRYKITEKSQAVAFWCDPISGHATLYWYRQILGQGPELLVQFQDESVVDDSQLPKDRFSAERLKGVDSTLKIQPAELGDSAMYLCASNMTGDGETQYFGPGTRLLVL.

To note about this clonotype: The junction does not match germline at one end; this may be a read error. The chain uses TRBV11-2 and TRBJ1-1; D perhaps matches TRBD1 (5 bases). The CDR3 runs to 14 residues. The V gene's germline CDR1 is SGHAT and CDR2 FQNNGV. This chain's CDR3 is CAGSPGAPEREAFF. CDR3 DNA: TGTGCCGGCAGCCCCGGGGCACCTGAACGAGAAGCTTTCTTT.

In its sample, this clonotype was seen many times. This chain connects TRBV11-2 to TRBJ1-2; D gene ambiguous. CDR3 length: 16 residues. CDR1 and CDR2 (germline): SGHAT, FQNNGV. Trimming removed 5 bases from V and 5 bases from J, with 21 bases in between. CDR3 region: CASSPRVLGRGYGYTF. The CDR3 DNA reads TGTGCCAGCAGCCCTCGTGTTCTAGGTAGAGGTTATGGCTACACCTTC.

Concerning this clonotype: A much larger clone is a single base away; this may be a read error. The CDR3 is CASSPHRDTGLEQFF. In DNA, the CDR3 is TGTGCCAGCAGCCCGCACCGCGACACTGGCCTTGAGCAGTTCTTC. This chain uses TRBV11-3 with TRBJ2-1; no reliable D call. The CDR3 has 15 amino acids. V shed 5 bases and J shed 9 bases, with 20 bases lying between them. Germline V gene data show CDR1 as SGHNT and CDR2 as YENEEA.

Remarks on this clonotype: A much larger clone lies a single base off, so this may be a read error. The genes are TRBV11-1 and TRBJ2-3; TRBD1 is a possible D gene (5 bases). Looked up from germline, CDR1 is SGHAT and CDR2 is FQDESV (reference sequence). V was cut by 10 bases and J by 4 bases, with 21 bases left in between. The CDR3 runs 15 residues. CDR3 in amino acids: CANRPEEAYSDTQYF. CDR3 nucleotides: TGTGCCAACAGGCCCGAGGAAGCGTATTCAGATACGCAGTATTTT. The variable domain in full, with the rest retrieved from reference TRBV11-1 and TRBJ2-3, is EAEVAQSPRYKITEKSQAVAFWCDPISGHATLYWYRQILGQGPELLVQFQDESVVDDSQLPKDRFSAERLKGVDSTLKIQPAELGDSAMYLCANRPEEAYSDTQYFGPGTRLTVL.

This clonotype was recorded a few times. The V and J genes are TRBV6-1 and TRBJ2-5; the D call may be TRBD1 or TRBD2 (5 bases each). This CDR3 contains 16 residues. Trimming left V 3 bases short and J 5 bases short, with 19 bases between. CDR1 MNHNS and CDR2 SASEGT come from the germline V gene. The CDR3 bases are TGTGCCAGCAGTGAGAGCCCGGGACCCCAGAGGGAGACCCAGTACTTC. This translates into CASSESPGPQRETQYF.

In DNA, the CDR3 is TGTGCCAGCATCACTAGCGGCTACAATGAGCAGTTCTTC. This codes for CASITSGYNEQFF. The chain uses TRBV7-9 and TRBJ2-1; 8 bases agree with TRBD2. CDR1 is SEHNR, CDR2 FQNEAQ, per germline (reference sequence). The J segment lost 3 bases and the V segment lost 7 bases, leaving 2 bases of the junction unmatched. The CDR3 consists of 13 residues.